The present entry profiles one T cell receptor (beta chain) with its context. Its antigen is not identified. The data were obtained in a study of blood T cells in healthy people across ages. Whole-study results and caveats: Relative to aged donors, long-lived donors carried more naive CD4+ cells and displayed higher diversity. Measured against age, TCR beta diversity per million T cells decreased in a roughly linear manner.

PCR was performed a second time for about 6 to 12 cycles using a sample-barcoded 5' primer and a J-beta primer mix. TCRdb analysed the 5' RACE reads with MiXCR anew, one entry per CDR3 protein. This sample has more than 450,000 distinct CDR3 sequences, with about 28% found just once. The V gene lost 10 bases and the J gene lost 1 base, with 7 bases spanning the gap. The CDR3 length is 11 residues. This sample was shared with a second study, whose subject was T cells of mothers and their children.

Material: blood. This TCR came from a boy aged 2-9 years in good health. The chain has TRBV12-3 or TRBV12-4 and TRBJ1-1, with D unclear. The CDR3 DNA reads as TGTGCCACTGGATGGAACACTGAAGCTTTCTTT. Translated, it gives CATGWNTEAFF.